This record covers a single T cell receptor (beta chain). The observed sequence ends 3 residues before the CDR3 terminus, with the missing tail filled in from the germline J gene. The data derive from a study of T cells in women clearing cervical HPV infection. Sequenced by immunoSEQ multiplex PCR; TCRdb stores in-frame clones only, minus some. Its clone listing holds about 30,000 clones. Germline trimming cut 4 bases from V and 2 bases from J; bases unmatched to any gene: 7. This CDR3 is built from 16 residues. Germline-derived CDR1 and CDR2 are SGHRS and YFSETQ. Sequenced: blood buffy coat. This chain links TRBV5-1 with TRBJ2-2; TRBD2 aligns across 8 bases. This TCR was recovered from a woman between 18 and 75 years old with a cervical HPV16 infection that either progressed to CIN3+ or cleared (not recorded which). CDR3: CASSRTSGQNTGELFF. The sequenced part of the CDR3 DNA is TGCGCCAGCAGCCGAACTAGCGGACAAAACACCGGGGAG.